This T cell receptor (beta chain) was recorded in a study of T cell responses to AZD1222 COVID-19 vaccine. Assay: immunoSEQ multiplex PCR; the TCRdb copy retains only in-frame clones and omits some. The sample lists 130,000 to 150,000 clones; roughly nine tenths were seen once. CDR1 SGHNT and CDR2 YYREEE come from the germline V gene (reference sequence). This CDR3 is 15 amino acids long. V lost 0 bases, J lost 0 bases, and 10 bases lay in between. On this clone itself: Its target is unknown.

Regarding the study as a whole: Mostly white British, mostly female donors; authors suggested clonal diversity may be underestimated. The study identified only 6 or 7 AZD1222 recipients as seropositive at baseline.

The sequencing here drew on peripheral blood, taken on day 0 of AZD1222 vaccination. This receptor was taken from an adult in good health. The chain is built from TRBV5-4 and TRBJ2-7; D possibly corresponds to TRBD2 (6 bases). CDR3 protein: CASSLAIGSSYEQYF. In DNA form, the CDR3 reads TGTGCCAGCAGCTTGGCCATCGGGAGCTCCTACGAGCAGTACTTC.